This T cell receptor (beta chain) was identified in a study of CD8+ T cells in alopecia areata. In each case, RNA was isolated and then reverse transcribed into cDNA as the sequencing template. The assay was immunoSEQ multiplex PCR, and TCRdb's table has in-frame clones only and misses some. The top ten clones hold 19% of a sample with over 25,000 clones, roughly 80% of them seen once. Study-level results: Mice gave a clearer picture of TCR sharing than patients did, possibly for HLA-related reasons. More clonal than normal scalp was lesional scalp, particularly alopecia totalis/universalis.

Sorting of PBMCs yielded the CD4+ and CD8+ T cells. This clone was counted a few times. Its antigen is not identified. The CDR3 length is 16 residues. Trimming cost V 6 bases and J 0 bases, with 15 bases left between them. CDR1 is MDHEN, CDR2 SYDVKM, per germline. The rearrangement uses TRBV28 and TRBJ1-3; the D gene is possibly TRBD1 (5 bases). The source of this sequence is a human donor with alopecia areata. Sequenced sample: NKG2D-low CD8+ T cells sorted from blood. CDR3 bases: TGTGCCAGCAGCCCCTCATCCGACAGCTCTGGAAACACCATATATTTT. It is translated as CASSPSSDSSGNTIYF.